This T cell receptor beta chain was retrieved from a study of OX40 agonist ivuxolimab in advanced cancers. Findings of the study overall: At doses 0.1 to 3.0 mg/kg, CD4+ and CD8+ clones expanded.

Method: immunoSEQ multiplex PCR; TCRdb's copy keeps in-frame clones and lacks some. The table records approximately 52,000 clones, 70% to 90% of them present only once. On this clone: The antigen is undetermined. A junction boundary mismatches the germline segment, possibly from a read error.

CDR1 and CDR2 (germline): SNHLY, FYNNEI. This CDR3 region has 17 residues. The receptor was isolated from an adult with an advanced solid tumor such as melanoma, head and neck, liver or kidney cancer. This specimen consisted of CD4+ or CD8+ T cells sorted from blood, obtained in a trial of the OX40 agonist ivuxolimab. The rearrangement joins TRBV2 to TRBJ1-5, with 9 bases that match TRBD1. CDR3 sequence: CASNEATTGGRNQPQHF. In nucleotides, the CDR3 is TGTGCCAGCAATGAAGCGACCACAGGGGGCAGGAATCAGCCCCAGCATTTT.